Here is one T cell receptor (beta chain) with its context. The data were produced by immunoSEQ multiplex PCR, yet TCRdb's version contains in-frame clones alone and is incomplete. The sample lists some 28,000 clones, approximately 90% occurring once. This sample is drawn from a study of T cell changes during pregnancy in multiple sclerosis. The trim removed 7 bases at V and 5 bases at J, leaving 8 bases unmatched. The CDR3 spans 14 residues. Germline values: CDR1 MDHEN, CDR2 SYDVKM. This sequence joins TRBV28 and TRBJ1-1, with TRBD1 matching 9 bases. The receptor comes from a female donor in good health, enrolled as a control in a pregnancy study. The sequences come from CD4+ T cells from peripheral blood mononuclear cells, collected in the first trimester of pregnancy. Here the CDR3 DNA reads TGTGCCAGCAACAGGGGGCGACTCAGGACTGAAGCTTTCTTT. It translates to CASNRGRLRTEAFF.